This T cell receptor beta chain was identified during a study of blood T cell repertoires in COVID-19. Study background: The United States, Italy and Spain were the sources of the acute and convalescent COVID-19 samples. In each case, the material was cDNA or gDNA derived from T cells, B-cell-depleted T cells, or PBMCs.

The V end was cut by 0 bases, the J end by 6 bases, with 10 bases between. Germline V gene data show CDR1 as WSHSY and CDR2 as SAAADI. The length of the CDR3 is 14 residues. The authors' processing: For nucleated cells, counts were estimated from reference gene primer amplification. TCRdb's copy holds only in-frame clones and misses some; the assay was immunoSEQ multiplex PCR. V and J calls and clone size are those listed in that table; D and trimming were worked out from the DNA. The sample carries roughly 160,000 clones, approximately 83% recorded once. The sequenced sample was peripheral blood. This receptor was identified in a man aged 65 to 79 with active or convalescent COVID-19. This chain connects TRBV10-2 to TRBJ2-3, with D maybe TRBD2 (5 bases). The DNA of the CDR3 is TGCGCCAGCAGTGAGTCGACATTAGCGGATACGCAGTATTTT. Translated, it gives CASSESTLADTQYF.